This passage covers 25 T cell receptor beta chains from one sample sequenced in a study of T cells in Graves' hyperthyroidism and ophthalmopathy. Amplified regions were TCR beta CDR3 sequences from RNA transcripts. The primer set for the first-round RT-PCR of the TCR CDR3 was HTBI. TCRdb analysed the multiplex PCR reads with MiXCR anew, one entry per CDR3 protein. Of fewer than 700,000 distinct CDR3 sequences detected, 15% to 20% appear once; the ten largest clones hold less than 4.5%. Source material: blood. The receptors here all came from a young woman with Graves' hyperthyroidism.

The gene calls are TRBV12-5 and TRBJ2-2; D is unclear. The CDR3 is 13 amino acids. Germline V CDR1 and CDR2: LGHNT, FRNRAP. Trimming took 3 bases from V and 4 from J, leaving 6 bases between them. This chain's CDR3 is CASGFFGTGELFF. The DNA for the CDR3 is TGTGCTAGTGGTTTTTTCGGCACCGGGGAGCTGTTTTTT.

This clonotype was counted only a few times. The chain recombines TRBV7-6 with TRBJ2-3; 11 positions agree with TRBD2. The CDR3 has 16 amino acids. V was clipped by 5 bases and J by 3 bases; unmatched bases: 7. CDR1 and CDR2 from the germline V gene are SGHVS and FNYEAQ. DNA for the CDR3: TGTGCCAGCAGCAAACTAGCGGGAGTTGAGACAGATACGCAGTATTTT. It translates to CASSKLAGVETDTQYF.

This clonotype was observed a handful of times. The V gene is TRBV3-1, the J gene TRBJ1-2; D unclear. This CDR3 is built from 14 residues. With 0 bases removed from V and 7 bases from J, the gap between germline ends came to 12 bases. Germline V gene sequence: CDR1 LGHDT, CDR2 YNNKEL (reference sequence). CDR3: CASSQDLGAFGYTF. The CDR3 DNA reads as TGTGCCAGCAGCCAAGATCTGGGTGCGTTTGGCTACACCTTC. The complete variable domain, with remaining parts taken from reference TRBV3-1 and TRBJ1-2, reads DTAVSQTPKYLVTQMGNDKSIKCEQNLGHDTMYWYKQDSKKFLKIMFSYNNKELIINETVPNRFSPKSPDKAHLNLHINSLELGDSAVYFCASSQDLGAFGYTFGSGTRLTVV.

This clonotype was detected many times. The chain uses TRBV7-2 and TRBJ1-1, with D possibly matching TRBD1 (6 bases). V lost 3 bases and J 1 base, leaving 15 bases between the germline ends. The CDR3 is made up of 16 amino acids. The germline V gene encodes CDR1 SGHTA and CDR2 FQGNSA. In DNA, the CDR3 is TGTGCCAGCAGCTTTACCGGGACACCGTCGAACACTGAAGCTTTCTTT. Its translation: CASSFTGTPSNTEAFF.

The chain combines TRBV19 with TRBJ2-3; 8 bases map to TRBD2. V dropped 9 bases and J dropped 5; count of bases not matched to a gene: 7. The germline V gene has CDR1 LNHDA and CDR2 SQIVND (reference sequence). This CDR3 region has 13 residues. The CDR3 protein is CASQGLEEDTQYF. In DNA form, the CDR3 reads TGTGCCAGCCAGGGACTAGAGGAAGATACGCAGTATTTT.

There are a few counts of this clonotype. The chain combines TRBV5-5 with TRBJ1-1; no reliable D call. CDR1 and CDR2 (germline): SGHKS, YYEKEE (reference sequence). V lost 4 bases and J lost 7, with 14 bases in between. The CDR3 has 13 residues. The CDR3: CASSPEDRGEAFF. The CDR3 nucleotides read TGTGCCAGCAGCCCCGAGGACCGGGGTGAAGCTTTCTTT.

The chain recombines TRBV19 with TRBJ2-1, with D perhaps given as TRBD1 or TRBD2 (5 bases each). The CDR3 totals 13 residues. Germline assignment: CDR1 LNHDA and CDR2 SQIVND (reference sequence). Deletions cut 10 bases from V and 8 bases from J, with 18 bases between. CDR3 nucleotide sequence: TGTGCCATAAGAGGGGCATCTACGGATGAGCAGTTCTTC. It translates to CAIRGASTDEQFF.

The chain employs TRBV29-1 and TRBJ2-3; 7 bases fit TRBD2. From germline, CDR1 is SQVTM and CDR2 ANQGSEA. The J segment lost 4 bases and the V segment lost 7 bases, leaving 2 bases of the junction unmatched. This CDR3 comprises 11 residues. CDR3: CSAREADTQYF. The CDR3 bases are TGCAGCGCCCGGGAGGCAGATACGCAGTATTTT.

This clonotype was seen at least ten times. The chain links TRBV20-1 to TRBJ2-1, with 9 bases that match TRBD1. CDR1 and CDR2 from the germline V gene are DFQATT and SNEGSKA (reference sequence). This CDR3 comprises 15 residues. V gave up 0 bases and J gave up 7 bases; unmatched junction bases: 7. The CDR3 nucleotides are TGCAGTGCTAGAGACCGGGACAGGGTCCTGAATGAGCAGTTCTTC. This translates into CSARDRDRVLNEQFF.

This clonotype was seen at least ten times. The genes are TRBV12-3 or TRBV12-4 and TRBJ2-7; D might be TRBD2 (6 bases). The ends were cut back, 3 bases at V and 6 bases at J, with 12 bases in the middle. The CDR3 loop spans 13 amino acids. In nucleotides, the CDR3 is TGTGCCAGCAGTTTTCGCCGGAGGGGCGAGCAGTACTTC. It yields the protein CASSFRRRGEQYF.

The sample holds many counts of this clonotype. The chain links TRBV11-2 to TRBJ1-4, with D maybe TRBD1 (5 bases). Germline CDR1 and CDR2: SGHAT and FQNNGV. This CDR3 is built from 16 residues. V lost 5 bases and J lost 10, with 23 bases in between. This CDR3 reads CASSQEIRGVPGKLFF. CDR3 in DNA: TGTGCCAGCAGCCAGGAGATAAGGGGCGTCCCAGGAAAACTGTTTTTT.

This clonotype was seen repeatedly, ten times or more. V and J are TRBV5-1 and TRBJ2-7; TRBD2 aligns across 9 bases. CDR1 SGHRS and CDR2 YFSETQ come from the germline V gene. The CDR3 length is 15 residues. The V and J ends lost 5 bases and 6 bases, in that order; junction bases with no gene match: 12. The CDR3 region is CASSPDAGLAREQYF. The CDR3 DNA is TGCGCCAGCAGTCCGGACGCGGGACTAGCACGCGAGCAGTACTTC.

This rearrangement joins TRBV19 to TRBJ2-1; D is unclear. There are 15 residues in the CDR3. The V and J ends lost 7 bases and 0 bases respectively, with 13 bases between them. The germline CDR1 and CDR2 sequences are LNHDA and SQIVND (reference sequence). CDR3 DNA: TGTGCCAGTAATATGGGGTCACCCTCCTACAATGAGCAGTTCTTC. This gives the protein CASNMGSPSYNEQFF.

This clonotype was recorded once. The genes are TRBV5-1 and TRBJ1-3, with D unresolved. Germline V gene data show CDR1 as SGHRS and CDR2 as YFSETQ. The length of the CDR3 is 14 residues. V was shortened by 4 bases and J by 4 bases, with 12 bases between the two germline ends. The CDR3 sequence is CASSMDHRGNTIYF. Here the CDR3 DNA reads TGCGCCAGCAGCATGGACCATAGGGGAAACACCATATATTTT. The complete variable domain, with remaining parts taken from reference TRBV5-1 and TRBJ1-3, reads KAGVTQTPRYLIKTRGQQVTLSCSPISGHRSVSWYQQTPGQGLQFLFEYFSETQRNKGNFPGRFSGRQFSNSRSEMNVSTLELGDSALYLCASSMDHRGNTIYFGEGSWLTVV.

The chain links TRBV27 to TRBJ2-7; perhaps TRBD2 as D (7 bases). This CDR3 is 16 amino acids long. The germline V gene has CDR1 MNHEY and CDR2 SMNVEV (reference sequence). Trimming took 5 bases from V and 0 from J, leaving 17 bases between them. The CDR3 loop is CASSPLLADSSYEQYF. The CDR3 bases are TGTGCCAGCAGTCCCCTCCTAGCGGACAGCTCCTACGAGCAGTACTTC.

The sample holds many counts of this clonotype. The CDR3 protein is CASSRSVGKVTQYF. The CDR3 DNA reads as TGTGCCAGCAGTCGTTCAGTAGGCAAGGTTACGCAGTATTTT. The chain has TRBV6-2 or TRBV6-3 and TRBJ2-3; D unclear. The CDR3 contains 14 residues. V dropped 5 bases and J dropped 8 bases, with 17 bases sitting between them. CDR1 and CDR2 (germline): MNHEY, SVGEGT.

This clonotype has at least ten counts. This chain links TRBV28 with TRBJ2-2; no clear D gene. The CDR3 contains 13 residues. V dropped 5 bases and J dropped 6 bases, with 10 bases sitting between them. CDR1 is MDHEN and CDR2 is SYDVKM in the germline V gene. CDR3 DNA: TGTGCCAGCAGTCCCGCCCGGGCCGGGGAGCTGTTTTTT. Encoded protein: CASSPARAGELFF.

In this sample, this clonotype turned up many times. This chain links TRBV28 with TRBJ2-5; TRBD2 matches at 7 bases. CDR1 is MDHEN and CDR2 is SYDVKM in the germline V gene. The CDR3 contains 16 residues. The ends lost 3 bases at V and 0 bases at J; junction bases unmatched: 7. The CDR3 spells CASSFWKLANQETQYF. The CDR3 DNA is TGTGCCAGCAGTTTTTGGAAACTAGCGAACCAAGAGACCCAGTACTTC. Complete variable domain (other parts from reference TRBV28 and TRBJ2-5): DVKVTQSSRYLVKRTGEKVFLECVQDMDHENMFWYRQDPGLGLRLIYFSYDVKMKEKGDIPEGYSVSREKKERFSLILESASTNQTSMYLCASSFWKLANQETQYFGPGTRLLVL.

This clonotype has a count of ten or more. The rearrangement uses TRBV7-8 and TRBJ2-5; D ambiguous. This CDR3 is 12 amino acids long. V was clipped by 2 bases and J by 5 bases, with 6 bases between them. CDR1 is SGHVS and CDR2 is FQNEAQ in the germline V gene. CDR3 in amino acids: CASSLSWETQYF. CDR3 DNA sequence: TGTGCCAGCAGCTTATCTTGGGAGACCCAGTACTTC.

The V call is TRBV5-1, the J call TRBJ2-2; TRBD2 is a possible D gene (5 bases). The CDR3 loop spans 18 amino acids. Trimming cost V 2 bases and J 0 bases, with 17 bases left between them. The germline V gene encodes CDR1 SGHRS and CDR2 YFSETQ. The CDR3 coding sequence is TGCGCCAGCAGCTTATCCCCTAGCAGACACGCGAACACCGGGGAGCTGTTTTTT. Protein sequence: CASSLSPSRHANTGELFF.

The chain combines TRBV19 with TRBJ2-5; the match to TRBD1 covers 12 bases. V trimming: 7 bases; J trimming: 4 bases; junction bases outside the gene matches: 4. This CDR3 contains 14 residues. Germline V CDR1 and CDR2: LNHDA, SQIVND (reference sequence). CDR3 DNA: TGTGCCAGTAACCCGGGACAGGGGGCAGAGACCCAGTACTTC. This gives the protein CASNPGQGAETQYF.

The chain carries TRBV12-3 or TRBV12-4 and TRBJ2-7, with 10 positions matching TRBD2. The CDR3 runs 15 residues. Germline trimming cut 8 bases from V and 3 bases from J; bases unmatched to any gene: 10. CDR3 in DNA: TGTGCCAGCTCAATGAGCGGGAGGGCCCTCTACGAGCAGTACTTC. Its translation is CASSMSGRALYEQYF.

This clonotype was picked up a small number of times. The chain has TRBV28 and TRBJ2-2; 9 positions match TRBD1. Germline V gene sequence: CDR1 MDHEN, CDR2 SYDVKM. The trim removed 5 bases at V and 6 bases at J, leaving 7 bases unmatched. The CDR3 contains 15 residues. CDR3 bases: TGTGCCAGCAGTCCCTTACAGGGGGCGCCCGGGGAGCTGTTTTTT. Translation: CASSPLQGAPGELFF.

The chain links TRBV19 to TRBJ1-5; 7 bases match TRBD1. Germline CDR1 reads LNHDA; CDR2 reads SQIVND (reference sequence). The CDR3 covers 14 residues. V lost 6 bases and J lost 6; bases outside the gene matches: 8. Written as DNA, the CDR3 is TGTGCCAGTAGCCTGACAGGGCGATTTCAGCCCCAGCATTTT. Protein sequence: CASSLTGRFQPQHF. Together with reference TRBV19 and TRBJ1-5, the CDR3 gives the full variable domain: DGGITQSPKYLFRKEGQNVTLSCEQNLNHDAMYWYRQDPGQGLRLIYYSQIVNDFQKGDIAEGYSVSREKKESFPLTVTSAQKNPTAFYLCASSLTGRFQPQHFGDGTRLSIL.

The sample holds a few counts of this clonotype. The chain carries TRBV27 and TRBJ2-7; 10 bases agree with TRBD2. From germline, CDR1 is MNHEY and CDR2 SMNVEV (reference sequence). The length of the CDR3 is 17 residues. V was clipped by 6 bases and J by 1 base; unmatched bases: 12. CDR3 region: CASSPVNSGGPSYEQYF. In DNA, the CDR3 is TGTGCCAGCAGCCCAGTAAATAGCGGGGGGCCTTCCTACGAGCAGTACTTC.